One sample yielded the 14 T cell receptor beta chains listed below, sequenced in a study of T cell responses to AZD1222 COVID-19 vaccine. Libraries were prepared by immunoSEQ multiplex PCR; TCRdb keeps only in-frame clonotypes and omits some of them. The sample includes about 110,000 clones, around 93% of them seen just once. This material consisted of peripheral blood, taken on day 0 of AZD1222 vaccination. Source of these receptors: an adult in good health.

This clone was recorded a few times. The chain combines TRBV27 with TRBJ1-1; D is ambiguous. Germline CDR1 is MNHEY and CDR2 is SMNVEV (reference sequence). The CDR3 sequence is 14 residues long. Trimming removed 6 bases at V and 1 base at J, with 12 bases between. The CDR3 DNA sequence: TGTGCCAGCAGAAAAGGAGGGAAGAACACTGAAGCTTTCTTT. It specifies CASRKGGKNTEAFF.

V usage is TRBV29-1 and J usage is TRBJ1-2; tentatively, D is TRBD1 (5 bases). V was shortened by 0 bases and J by 4 bases, with 12 bases between the two germline ends. The CDR3 has 14 residues. Per the germline V gene, CDR1 is SQVTM and CDR2 is ANQGSEA. CDR3 coding DNA: TGCAGCGTTGAAGAGACCGGGGCTCTCTATGGCTACACCTTC. Its protein product is CSVEETGALYGYTF.

The chain employs TRBV29-1 and TRBJ1-5; D not certain. With 6 bases removed from V and 4 bases from J, the gap between germline ends came to 16 bases. The CDR3 spans 14 residues. Germline values: CDR1 SQVTM, CDR2 ANQGSEA. CDR3 region: CSVKNGPGNQPQHF. CDR3 sequence (DNA): TGCAGCGTGAAAAATGGCCCGGGGAATCAGCCCCAGCATTTT.

The chain recombines TRBV29-1 with TRBJ1-2, with unresolved D. Trimming left V 6 bases short and J 1 base short, with 15 bases between. Germline V gene sequence: CDR1 SQVTM, CDR2 ANQGSEA. The CDR3 covers 14 residues. CDR3 nucleotide sequence: TGCAGCGTCCGGGAGTCGCCGAGTAACTATGGCTACACCTTC. It is translated as CSVRESPSNYGYTF.

V is TRBV19 and J is TRBJ2-5; tentatively, D is TRBD1 (6 bases). The CDR3 sequence is 14 residues long. V lost 1 base, J lost 1 base, and 7 bases lay in between. Germline assignment: CDR1 LNHDA and CDR2 SQIVND (reference sequence). CDR3 residues: CASSIGTVQETQYF. For the CDR3, the DNA is TGTGCCAGTAGTATAGGGACAGTCCAAGAGACCCAGTACTTC.

The table lists this clone with a count of one. The CDR3 DNA is TGTGCCAGCAGCTCGGCCGTCAGGGGATTCTATGGCTACACCTTC. Translated, it gives CASSSAVRGFYGYTF. The V call is TRBV13, the J call TRBJ1-2; tentatively, D is TRBD1 (6 bases). The germline V and J ends were trimmed by 4 bases and 4 bases, with 16 bases remaining between them. The CDR3 has 15 residues. Germline V CDR1 and CDR2: PRHDT, FYEKMQ (reference sequence).

This clone was detected once. V is TRBV4-1 and J is TRBJ1-5, with 7 bases that match TRBD1. V lost 0 bases, J lost 2 bases, and 10 bases stayed unmatched. The germline CDR1 and CDR2 sequences are MGHRA and YSYEKL. The CDR3 has 18 amino acids. CDR3 residues: CASSQDPFDRVGNQPQHF. The CDR3 region has the DNA TGCGCCAGCAGCCAAGATCCCTTCGACAGGGTCGGCAATCAGCCCCAGCATTTT.

There are a few counts of this clone. The rearrangement links TRBV7-2 to TRBJ2-5, with 7 bases fitting TRBD2. V gave up 1 base and J gave up 5 bases; unmatched junction bases: 7. Germline lookup yields CDR1 SGHTA and CDR2 FQGNSA. This CDR3 contains 15 residues. The CDR3 bases are TGTGCCAGCAGCTTAGGATGGGGGGGAGGGGAGACCCAGTACTTC. It codes for CASSLGWGGGETQYF.

The chain uses TRBV3-1 (or the pseudogene TRBV3-2) and TRBJ1-3, with D hard to call. This CDR3 spans 14 amino acids. Looked up from germline, CDR1 is LGHDT and CDR2 is YNNKEL (reference sequence). Trimming left V 3 bases short and J 0 bases short, with 6 bases between. The CDR3 coding sequence is TGTGCCAGCAGCCAGGATAACTCTGGAAACACCATATATTTT. Its protein product is CASSQDNSGNTIYF.

The chain employs TRBV12-3 or TRBV12-4 and TRBJ2-2; D is unresolved. Trimming removed 3 bases at V and 8 bases at J, with 7 bases between. This CDR3 contains 12 residues. CDR3 protein: CASSFPRGELFF. DNA for the CDR3: TGTGCCAGCAGTTTCCCTCGGGGGGAGCTGTTTTTT.

The chain has TRBV19 and TRBJ2-2; a weak D match, TRBD2 (6 bases). V was shortened by 7 bases and J by 3 bases, with 15 bases between the two germline ends. CDR3 length: 15 residues. Germline V CDR1 and CDR2: LNHDA, SQIVND (reference sequence). In nucleotides, the CDR3 is TGTGCCAGTACCCCACCGGGACTTCACACCGGGGAGCTGTTTTTT. This translates into CASTPPGLHTGELFF.

This clone appeared a single time. The rearrangement joins TRBV14 to TRBJ2-7; 9 positions match TRBD2. There are 19 residues in the CDR3. Germline trimming cut 1 base from V and 3 bases from J; bases unmatched to any gene: 16. From germline, CDR1 is SGHDN and CDR2 FVKESK. The CDR3 region is CASSQGLGGGATPYYEQYF. CDR3 nucleotide sequence: TGTGCCAGCAGCCAAGGCCTTGGCGGGGGGGCAACCCCATACTACGAGCAGTACTTC.

The gene calls are TRBV28 and TRBJ1-2; tentative D call: TRBD1 (5 bases). This CDR3 has 12 amino acids. V dropped 2 bases and J dropped 5 bases, with 6 bases sitting between them. Germline V lookup: CDR1 MDHEN, CDR2 SYDVKM. Here the CDR3 DNA reads TGTGCCAGCAGTTTAAAGGGGTATGGCTACACCTTC. As protein: CASSLKGYGYTF.

The genes are TRBV5-1 and TRBJ1-3, with TRBD1 identical over 7 bases. Germline CDR1 reads SGHRS; CDR2 reads YFSETQ. V lost 2 bases to trimming and J lost 4 bases; unmatched junction nucleotides: 9. This CDR3 spans 16 amino acids. This chain's CDR3 is CASSFGRQGKGNTIYF. The CDR3 DNA reads TGCGCCAGCAGCTTTGGACGACAGGGAAAAGGAAACACCATATATTTT.